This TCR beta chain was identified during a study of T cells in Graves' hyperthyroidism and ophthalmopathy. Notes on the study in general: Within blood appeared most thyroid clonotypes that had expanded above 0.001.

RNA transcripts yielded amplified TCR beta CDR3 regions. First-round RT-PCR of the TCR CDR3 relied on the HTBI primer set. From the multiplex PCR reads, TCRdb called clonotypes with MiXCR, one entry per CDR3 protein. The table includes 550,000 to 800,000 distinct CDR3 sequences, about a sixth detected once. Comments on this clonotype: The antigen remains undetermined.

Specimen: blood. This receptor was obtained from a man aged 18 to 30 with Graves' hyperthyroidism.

CDR3 in amino acids: CASSLDILAGTDTQYF. CDR3 DNA sequence: TGTGCCAGCAGCTTAGATATCCTAGCGGGCACAGATACGCAGTATTTT. J is TRBJ2-3 and V is TRBV7-2; 7 bases match TRBD2. The J segment lost 1 base and the V segment lost 1 base, leaving 5 bases of the junction unmatched. CDR3 length: 16 amino acids. Germline V gene sequence: CDR1 SGHTA, CDR2 FQGNSA.